The clone carrying this T cell receptor beta chain was found a few times. The antigen is unknown. The CDR3 covers 16 residues. V shed 6 bases, J shed 3 bases, and the junction held 10 bases outside the gene matches. The germline V gene encodes CDR1 MNHEY and CDR2 SMNVEV (reference sequence). This sample was included in a study of vaccination and CD4 T cells after COVID-19. Treatment: roughly nine-day PBMC culture with coronavirus spike peptide pools or control peptides (ViraFEST assay). After being plated at roughly 2.2 million per well, PBMCs were cultured with roughly 9.3 IU/ml IL-2 and around 9.2 ug/ml peptide pools. Cultured CD4+ T-cell DNA underwent Oncomine TCR Beta short-read sequencing. TCRdb itself ran the PCR reads through MiXCR, one entry per CDR3 protein. The sample records under 20,000 distinct CDR3 sequences, under 45% being singletons.

The chain employs TRBV27 and TRBJ2-5; 10 bases match TRBD2. This specimen was CD4+ T cells from blood, cultured in vitro, taken before SARS-CoV-2 vaccination. The TCR comes from a human donor who had recovered from COVID-19. CDR3 residues: CASSRVSGGFEETQYF. The CDR3 DNA follows: TGTGCCAGCAGCCGTGTTAGCGGGGGGTTTGAAGAGACCCAGTACTTC.